The sequence of this T cell receptor (beta chain) was determined in a study of blood T cell repertoires in COVID-19. At the level of the study: Samples taken during acute and convalescent COVID-19 were collected in the United States, Italy and Spain. The analysed material was cDNA or gDNA that came from T cells, B-cell-depleted T cells, or PBMCs.

In the study's own analysis: Estimates of nucleated cell counts were drawn from the amplification of reference gene primers. TCRdb keeps only in-frame clones here, not all; method: immunoSEQ multiplex PCR. That table gives V, J and clone size, and the DNA gave D and trimming. This sample yields over 300,000 clones, of which about 82% are seen a single time; 1.6% belongs to the top ten. This TCR derives from a woman in her forties or fifties with acute or convalescent COVID-19. Sequenced: peripheral blood.

CDR3 sequence: CASSVGGTSGGETQYF. The CDR3 coding sequence is TGTGCCAGCAGCGTAGGTGGTACATCCGGCGGGGAGACCCAGTACTTC. This rearrangement joins TRBV9 to TRBJ2-5, with D perhaps TRBD2 (5 bases). This CDR3 is built from 16 residues. Deletions cut 0 bases from V and 5 bases from J, with 17 bases between. Germline CDR1 reads SGDLS; CDR2 reads YYNGEE.